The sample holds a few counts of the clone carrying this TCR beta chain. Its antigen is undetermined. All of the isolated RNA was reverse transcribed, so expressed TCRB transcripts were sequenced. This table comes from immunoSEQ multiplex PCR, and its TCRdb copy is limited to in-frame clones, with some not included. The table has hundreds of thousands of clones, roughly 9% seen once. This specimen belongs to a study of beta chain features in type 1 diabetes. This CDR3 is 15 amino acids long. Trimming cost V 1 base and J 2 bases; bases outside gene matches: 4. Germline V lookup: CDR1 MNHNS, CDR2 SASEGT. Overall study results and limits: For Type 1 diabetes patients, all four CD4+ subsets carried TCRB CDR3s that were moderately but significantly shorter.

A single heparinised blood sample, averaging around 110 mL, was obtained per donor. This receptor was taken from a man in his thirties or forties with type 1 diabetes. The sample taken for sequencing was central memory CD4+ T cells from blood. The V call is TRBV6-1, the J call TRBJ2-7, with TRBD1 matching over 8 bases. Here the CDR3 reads CASSEGTGLAYEQYF. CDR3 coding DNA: TGTGCCAGCAGTGAAGGGACAGGGTTAGCCTACGAGCAGTACTTC.